One sample yielded the 28 T cell receptor beta chains listed below, sequenced in a study of blood T cell repertoires in COVID-19. Method: immunoSEQ multiplex PCR; TCRdb's copy keeps in-frame clones and lacks some. The repertoire has a few hundred thousand clones, about 87% of them found once; the top ten carry under 9%. Sequenced sample: peripheral blood. Every receptor here comes from a woman in her seventies with active or convalescent COVID-19.

This chain connects TRBV6-5 to TRBJ1-1; 7 bases align to TRBD1. Germline values: CDR1 MNHEY, CDR2 SVGAGI. J lost 5 bases, V lost 8 bases, and 14 bases had no gene match. The CDR3 is made up of 15 amino acids. Here the CDR3 reads CASVAGTEGGTEAFF. The DNA of the CDR3 is TGTGCCAGCGTCGCCGGGACAGAGGGGGGAACTGAAGCTTTCTTT.

V usage is TRBV19 and J usage is TRBJ1-4, with TRBD1 matching 9 bases. This CDR3 region has 12 residues. With 10 bases clipped from V and 8 bases from J, the junction kept 5 bases outside the gene matches. From germline, CDR1 is LNHDA and CDR2 SQIVND (reference sequence). The CDR3 here is CATSGTGEKLFF. The CDR3 nucleotides read TGTGCCACCTCAGGGACAGGGGAAAAACTGTTTTTT.

The genes are TRBV9 and TRBJ1-2; D not resolved. V was trimmed by 3 bases and J by 2 bases, leaving 11 bases between them. Germline CDR1 reads SGDLS; CDR2 reads YYNGEE. The CDR3 contains 14 residues. The CDR3 bases are TGTGCCAGCAGCGGGCTCAAGACAAACTATGGCTACACCTTC. Translating gives CASSGLKTNYGYTF.

The V call is TRBV4-3, the J call TRBJ2-3; D possibly corresponds to TRBD1 (6 bases). The CDR3 sequence is 16 residues long. The V end lost 4 bases, the J end lost 4 bases, and 18 bases lay between the germline ends. Germline CDR1 is LGHNA and CDR2 is YSLEER. CDR3 nucleotides: TGCGCCAGCAGCCTTACTGTGGGGGCCAGGTCAGATACGCAGTATTTT. This encodes CASSLTVGARSDTQYF.

The V and J genes are TRBV3-1 (or the pseudogene TRBV3-2) and TRBJ2-6, with D possibly TRBD1 on 6 matching bases. The CDR3 extends over 17 amino acids. Trimming removed 3 bases from V and 0 bases from J, with 12 bases in between. In germline, CDR1 is LGHDT, CDR2 YNNKEL (reference sequence). CDR3 coding DNA: TGTGCCAGCAGCCATGACCGGACAGTCTCTGGGGCCAACGTCCTGACTTTC. This gives the protein CASSHDRTVSGANVLTF.

This sequence joins TRBV19 and TRBJ1-6, with 7 bases identical to TRBD1. There are 14 residues in the CDR3. CDR1 and CDR2 from the germline V gene are LNHDA and SQIVND (reference sequence). V was pared by 10 bases and J by 6 bases, with 9 bases of the junction left unmatched. The CDR3 bases are TGTGCCACCGAACAGGGGAAATTTAATTCACCCCTCCACTTT. Its translation: CATEQGKFNSPLHF.

J is TRBJ1-1 and V is TRBV11-2; D possibly corresponds to TRBD1 (6 bases). The CDR3 has 15 amino acids. Germline CDR1 and CDR2: SGHAT and FQNNGV. V was pared by 1 base and J by 4 bases, with 13 bases between. The CDR3 spells CASSLGAGVGTEAFF. For the CDR3, the DNA is TGTGCCAGCAGCTTAGGGGCAGGGGTGGGCACTGAAGCTTTCTTT.

This chain links TRBV11-2 with TRBJ2-1; a weak D match, TRBD2 (5 bases). The V end was cut by 5 bases, the J end by 4 bases, with 18 bases between. CDR1 and CDR2 from the germline V gene are SGHAT and FQNNGV. CDR3 length equals 16 residues. The CDR3 is CASSPSGRGYYNEQFF. Here the CDR3 DNA reads TGTGCCAGCAGCCCCTCCGGTCGGGGTTATTACAATGAGCAGTTCTTC.

This chain connects TRBV5-4 to TRBJ1-1, with 8 nucleotides matching TRBD1. CDR1 SGHNT and CDR2 YYREEE come from the germline V gene (reference sequence). CDR3 size: 15 residues. Trimming cost V 7 bases and J 4 bases; bases outside gene matches: 12. CDR3 DNA sequence: TGTGCCAGCCGCCCTGGCCGACAGGGGACCACTGAAGCTTTCTTT. The encoded protein is CASRPGRQGTTEAFF.

The CDR3 DNA is TGTGCCAGCAGTACGCGACAGGGAACTGAAGCTTTCTTT. Protein product: CASSTRQGTEAFF. V is TRBV6-5 and J is TRBJ1-1; 7 nucleotides align to TRBD1. The CDR3 extends over 13 amino acids. Germline V gene data show CDR1 as MNHEY and CDR2 as SVGAGI. The V gene end was trimmed by 5 bases and the J gene end by 5 bases; junction bases not matched to a gene: 5.

The rearrangement uses TRBV5-5 and TRBJ1-5; weak D call: TRBD1 (5 bases). The germline V gene encodes CDR1 SGHKS and CDR2 YYEKEE (reference sequence). The V gene lost 3 bases and the J gene lost 6 bases, with 13 bases spanning the gap. This CDR3 is 14 amino acids long. CDR3 in DNA: TGTGCCAGCAGCTCTCAGGGATCTACTCAGCCCCAGCATTTT. It is translated as CASSSQGSTQPQHF. Together with reference TRBV5-5 and TRBJ1-5, the CDR3 gives the full variable domain: DAGVTQSPTHLIKTRGQQVTLRCSPISGHKSVSWYQQVLGQGPQFIFQYYEKEERGRGNFPDRFSARQFPNYSSELNVNALLLGDSALYLCASSSQGSTQPQHFGDGTRLSIL.

The J gene is TRBJ2-7, the V gene TRBV19, with 14 bases identical to TRBD2. V lost 5 bases, J lost 2 bases, and 5 bases stayed unmatched. The germline CDR1 and CDR2 sequences are LNHDA and SQIVND (reference sequence). The CDR3 sequence is 16 residues long. The CDR3 loop reads CASSPGLAGDPYEQYF. The CDR3 DNA sequence: TGTGCCAGTAGTCCGGGACTAGCGGGGGACCCCTACGAGCAGTACTTC. Full variable domain (outside the CDR3, taken from reference TRBV19 and TRBJ2-7): DGGITQSPKYLFRKEGQNVTLSCEQNLNHDAMYWYRQDPGQGLRLIYYSQIVNDFQKGDIAEGYSVSREKKESFPLTVTSAQKNPTAFYLCASSPGLAGDPYEQYFGPGTRLTVT.

This chain joins TRBV20-1 and TRBJ1-1; the D is unclear. Germline loops: CDR1 DFQATT, CDR2 SNEGSKA (reference sequence). This CDR3 is built from 11 residues. The CDR3: CLAPMNTEAFF. The CDR3 DNA follows: TGCCTTGCCCCTATGAACACTGAAGCTTTCTTT.

The chain employs TRBV3-1 (or the pseudogene TRBV3-2) and TRBJ1-6; possible D gene TRBD1, 6 bases. V was pared by 7 bases and J by 6 bases, with 16 bases between. From germline, CDR1 is LGHDT and CDR2 YNNKEL (reference sequence). The CDR3 has 15 amino acids. The chain's CDR3 is CASKRGGRTNSPLHF. The DNA of the CDR3 is TGTGCCAGCAAGAGGGGGGGGCGGACTAATTCACCCCTCCACTTT.

This clone was detected once. DNA for the CDR3: TGTGCCAGCTCACTCGGGACAGCGGAAGAGACCCAGTACTTC. This encodes CASSLGTAEETQYF. J is TRBJ2-5 and V is TRBV18; the match to TRBD1 covers 7 bases. CDR1 and CDR2 from the germline V gene are KGHSH and LQKENI. Trimming at V came to 4 bases and at J to 3 bases, leaving 5 bases not matched to a gene. The CDR3 sequence is 14 residues long.

The rearrangement links TRBV10-3 to TRBJ1-2; 7 bases line up with TRBD1. Trimming removed 11 bases from V and 7 bases from J; junction bases left unmatched: 10. Germline V gives CDR1 ENHRY, CDR2 SYGVKD. The CDR3 consists of 12 residues. The CDR3 sequence: CASTGSAIGYTF. The CDR3 coding sequence is TGTGCCTCGACAGGGTCGGCCATTGGCTACACCTTC.

The rearrangement joins TRBV21-1 to TRBJ2-5; TRBD1, the table's D call, lacks a check against the DNA. TRBV21-1 is assigned pseudogene status. This CDR3 spans 15 amino acids. The CDR3 reads CASSKDPGRQETQYF. Here the CDR3 DNA reads TGTGCCAGCAGCAAAGATCCAGGGCGGCAAGAGACCCAGTACTTC.

The V and J genes are TRBV7-9 and TRBJ1-1, with a tentative D call TRBD1 (5 bases). Trimming left V 4 bases short and J 4 bases short, with 19 bases between. The CDR3 is 16 amino acids. The germline CDR1 and CDR2 sequences are SEHNR and FQNEAQ (reference sequence). Written as DNA, the CDR3 is TGTGCCAGCAGCTCCATGGCGTTAAGGGGTGTCACTGAAGCTTTCTTT. It is translated as CASSSMALRGVTEAFF.

The chain carries TRBV29-1 and TRBJ1-2; 8 bases match TRBD1. Germline V CDR1 and CDR2: SQVTM, ANQGSEA. The CDR3 is 12 amino acids. The ends lost 7 bases at V and 6 bases at J; junction bases unmatched: 7. CDR3 in amino acids: CSATQGAHGYTF. CDR3 sequence (DNA): TGCAGCGCGACCCAGGGGGCCCATGGCTACACCTTC.

This chain links TRBV7-2 with TRBJ1-2; no reliable D call. The CDR3 contains 14 residues. Germline V CDR1 and CDR2: SGHTA, FQGNSA. The V end was cut by 5 bases, the J end by 0 bases, with 10 bases between. The DNA for the CDR3 is TGTGCCAGCAGCCTAAAAAGTCCTAACTATGGCTACACCTTC. Translated, it gives CASSLKSPNYGYTF.

The chain couples TRBV14 to TRBJ2-5; 7 positions match TRBD1. The germline V gene encodes CDR1 SGHDN and CDR2 FVKESK. The CDR3 totals 13 residues. V lost 4 bases and J lost 5; bases outside the gene matches: 4. This CDR3 reads CASSLDRVETQYF. The CDR3 coding sequence is TGTGCCAGCAGCCTAGACAGGGTTGAGACCCAGTACTTC.

The V gene is TRBV5-1, the J gene TRBJ1-3; the match to TRBD1 covers 10 bases. Trimming cost V 4 bases and J 1 base; bases outside gene matches: 8. This CDR3 has 17 amino acids. Germline assignment: CDR1 SGHRS and CDR2 YFSETQ. The CDR3 nucleotides read TGCGCCAGCAGCCTTGGGACAGGGGATTTATCTGGAAACACCATATATTTT. It specifies CASSLGTGDLSGNTIYF.

This clone was counted once. This chain joins TRBV2 and TRBJ2-1; 13 bases line up with TRBD2. J gave up 6 bases and V 5 bases, and 4 bases lay outside the gene matches. The CDR3 sequence is 15 residues long. CDR1 is SNHLY, CDR2 FYNNEI, per germline. The CDR3 DNA is TGTGCCAGCAGTTGGACTAGCGGGGGACTCAATGAGCAGTTCTTC. Protein: CASSWTSGGLNEQFF.

V and J are TRBV18 and TRBJ1-6; TRBD1 agrees at 9 bases. Germline CDR1 is KGHSH and CDR2 is LQKENI. The CDR3 runs to 17 residues. V was pared by 3 bases and J by 7 bases, with 10 bases of the junction left unmatched. In DNA, the CDR3 is TGTGCCAGCTCACCTCAACAGGGGGCGAGTCCCAATTCACCCCTCCACTTT. Protein: CASSPQQGASPNSPLHF.

This sequence joins TRBV11-3 and TRBJ2-7; no definite D call. The CDR3 runs to 14 residues. Germline CDR1 SGHNT, CDR2 YENEEA. V was pared by 1 base and J by 1 base, with 8 bases between. In DNA, the CDR3 is TGTGCCAGCAGCTTAGGACACGGATCCTACGAGCAGTACTTC. This sequence encodes CASSLGHGSYEQYF.

The rearrangement links TRBV6-6 to TRBJ1-2, with 8 bases matching TRBD1. Unmatched junction bases numbered 3, after V lost 8 bases and J lost 1 base. Germline lookup yields CDR1 MNHNY and CDR2 SVGAGI (reference sequence). CDR3 length: 13 amino acids. The CDR3, as DNA: TGTGCCAGCGGGGGACAGGATAACTATGGCTACACCTTC. Amino acids: CASGGQDNYGYTF.

The chain uses TRBV7-2 and TRBJ2-7, with 7 bases matching TRBD1. This CDR3 region has 12 residues. Germline V gene sequence: CDR1 SGHTA, CDR2 FQGNSA. V was clipped by 3 bases and J by 5 bases; unmatched bases: 1. For the CDR3, the DNA is TGTGCCAGCAGCTTCGACAGGGACGAGCAGTACTTC. It is translated as CASSFDRDEQYF.

This clone showed up just a few times. The chain links TRBV19 to TRBJ1-1; no clear D. The germline gives CDR1 LNHDA, CDR2 SQIVND (reference sequence). The CDR3 consists of 13 residues. V was trimmed by 4 bases and J by 5 bases, leaving 11 bases between them. Here the CDR3 DNA reads TGTGCCAGTAGTACCCCGGCGGGAACTGAAGCTTTCTTT. Translating gives CASSTPAGTEAFF.